The source of this TCR beta chain is a study of blood T cells in healthy people across ages. Study results and limitations: Age brought a roughly linear fall in TCR beta diversity measured per million T cells. Diversity was estimated from one million T cells, and these estimates were considered underestimates. Relative to aged donors, long-lived donors carried more naive CD4+ cells and displayed higher diversity.

Germline loops: CDR1 SGHKS, CDR2 YYEKEE (reference sequence). The CDR3 has 17 residues. Trimming shortened V by 0 bases and J by 1 base, and 17 bases separated the two germline ends. Points on this clonotype: The antigen is not known.

For the second PCR, which ran for roughly 6 to 11 cycles, a sample-barcoded 5' primer and a J-beta primer mix were used. One entry per CDR3 protein results from TCRdb running MiXCR on the 5' RACE reads. The sample contains about 1,400,000 distinct CDR3 sequences, around 55% of which appear only once. Russia was home to the donors, healthy Caucasian individuals aged 6 to 90. Sequences were obtained from blood. This clonotype was obtained from a man in his late teens or twenties in good health. The chain employs TRBV5-5 and TRBJ2-7; TRBD2 is a possible D gene (6 bases). The CDR3 loop is CASSLVAYPGGSYEQYF. The DNA of the CDR3 is TGTGCCAGCAGCTTGGTGGCTTACCCCGGAGGGTCCTACGAGCAGTACTTC.